The 14 T cell receptor beta chains listed next were all sequenced from one sample in a study of cytomegalovirus exposure and HLA in healthy donors. The study ran its PCR with 60 Vbeta and 13 Jbeta primers. Sequenced by immunoSEQ multiplex PCR; TCRdb stores in-frame clones only, minus some. This table has 100,000 or so clones, around 85% appearing once. Specimen: PBMCs. These receptors were obtained from a man aged 25 to 40 in good health and CMV-seropositive.

As concerns this clone: The same CDR3 arises from other DNA sequences in this sample as well. The CDR3 coding sequence is TGCGCCAGCAGCCCCCAGACTAGCGGGGCGTACAATGAGCAGTTCTTC. As protein: CASSPQTSGAYNEQFF. The chain links TRBV5-1 to TRBJ2-1; 11 nucleotides agree with TRBD2. Per the germline V gene, CDR1 is SGHRS and CDR2 is YFSETQ. The CDR3 is 16 residues long. V lost 4 bases to trimming and J lost 4 bases; unmatched junction nucleotides: 7.

The chain employs TRBV5-4 and TRBJ1-6, with 7 bases identical to TRBD1. Losses at the gene ends were 2 bases for V and 2 bases for J; bases not matched to a gene: 10. In germline, CDR1 is SGHNT, CDR2 YYREEE (reference sequence). CDR3 length equals 18 residues. In DNA, the CDR3 is TGTGCCAGCAGCTTACAGACAGGGAGTGTCGCCTATAATTCACCCCTCCACTTT. It translates to CASSLQTGSVAYNSPLHF.

Only a few counts were recorded for this clone. The J gene is TRBJ2-2, the V gene TRBV5-6; 7 nucleotides agree with TRBD2. CDR3 length: 14 residues. V was pared by 6 bases and J by 5 bases, with 7 bases of the junction left unmatched. Germline V CDR1 and CDR2: SGHDT, YYEEEE. The CDR3 DNA reads TGTGCCAGCACCGGACTAGTGAGGACCGGGGAGCTGTTTTTT. The encoded protein is CASTGLVRTGELFF. Full variable domain (rest looked up from reference TRBV5-6 and TRBJ2-2): DAGVTQSPTHLIKTRGQQVTLRCSPKSGHDTVSWYQQALGQGPQFIFQYYEEEERQRGNFPDRFSGHQFPNYSSELNVNALLLGDSALYLCASTGLVRTGELFFGEGSRLTVL.

The rearrangement links TRBV28 to TRBJ2-7; no definite D call. The CDR3 totals 15 residues. The V end was cut by 3 bases, the J end by 2 bases, with 14 bases between. Germline loops: CDR1 MDHEN, CDR2 SYDVKM. The CDR3 DNA is TGTGCCAGCAGTTTTGCAGGTAGTGAGACCTACGAGCAGTACTTC. Protein product: CASSFAGSETYEQYF.

J is TRBJ1-2 and V is TRBV4-2; 7 nucleotides align to TRBD1. Trimming at V came to 2 bases and at J to 5 bases, leaving 11 bases not matched to a gene. CDR3 size: 16 residues. The germline gives CDR1 LGHNA, CDR2 YNFKEQ. The CDR3 sequence: CASSQNQGDRNYGYTF. CDR3 DNA: TGTGCCAGCAGCCAAAACCAGGGGGATCGCAATTATGGCTACACCTTC.

The V and J genes are TRBV5-4 and TRBJ2-1; 8 bases line up with TRBD2. V shed 0 bases, J shed 6 bases, and the junction held 8 bases outside the gene matches. The CDR3 is made up of 16 amino acids. Germline CDR1 SGHNT, CDR2 YYREEE (reference sequence). CDR3 region: CASSLEGRGGRNEQFF. Written as DNA, the CDR3 is TGTGCCAGCAGCTTGGAAGGTCGGGGGGGCCGCAATGAGCAGTTCTTC.

This clone came up a few times. Other nucleotide sequences in the sample specify the same CDR3. The chain combines TRBV2 with TRBJ1-1; 7 positions match TRBD1. The CDR3 contains 13 residues. Germline V CDR1 and CDR2: SNHLY, FYNNEI. The junction had 9 bases not matched to a gene; V was cut back by 6 bases and J by 8 bases. This CDR3 is CASSLAGQLEAFF. The DNA for the CDR3 is TGTGCCAGCAGCCTAGCGGGACAGCTGGAAGCTTTCTTT.

The chain combines TRBV4-3 with TRBJ2-7, with 7 nucleotides matching TRBD1. CDR1 is LGHNA, CDR2 YSLEER, per germline. CDR3 size: 16 residues. The junction had 12 bases not matched to a gene; V was cut back by 1 base and J by 6 bases. The CDR3 DNA is TGCGCCAGCAGCCAAGGAAGGGCAGGGGGAATAGGCGAGCAGTACTTC. As protein: CASSQGRAGGIGEQYF.

This chain links TRBV18 with TRBJ2-7, with D possibly TRBD1 on 5 matching bases. Germline V gene lookup returns CDR1 KGHSH and CDR2 LQKENI. The CDR3 totals 14 residues. V lost 0 bases, J lost 2 bases, and 8 bases lay in between. CDR3 nucleotide sequence: TGTGCCAGCTCACCACCCGACAGAGCCTACGAGCAGTACTTC. Translated, it gives CASSPPDRAYEQYF.

The chain has TRBV18 and TRBJ1-4, with a weak D call TRBD1 (5 bases). Trimming took off 2 bases at V and 7 bases at J, with 14 bases between the two ends. Germline V lookup: CDR1 KGHSH, CDR2 LQKENI. The CDR3 is 15 amino acids. The CDR3 protein is CASSPTAGKGEKLFF. The CDR3 DNA follows: TGTGCCAGCTCACCAACGGCAGGGAAGGGTGAAAAACTGTTTTTT.

The V call is TRBV14, the J call TRBJ2-7, with D perhaps TRBD2 (6 bases). V lost 5 bases and J 1 base, leaving 12 bases between the germline ends. The CDR3 is 14 amino acids. Looked up from germline, CDR1 is SGHDN and CDR2 is FVKESK. The DNA for the CDR3 is TGTGCCAGCAGCTCGTGGGACTTGTCCTACGAGCAGTACTTC. It translates to CASSSWDLSYEQYF. Full variable domain (rest looked up from reference TRBV14 and TRBJ2-7): EAGVTQFPSHSVIEKGQTVTLRCDPISGHDNLYWYRRVMGKEIKFLLHFVKESKQDESGMPNNRFLAERTGGTYSTLKVQPAELEDSGVYFCASSSWDLSYEQYFGPGTRLTVT.

The rearrangement uses TRBV7-6 and TRBJ2-3, with TRBD1 matching 8 bases. This CDR3 is 15 amino acids long. Germline V CDR1 and CDR2: SGHVS, FNYEAQ. J was trimmed by 2 bases and V by 5 bases; bases with no gene match: 6. The CDR3: CASSTTGEVTDTQYF. The CDR3 DNA sequence: TGTGCCAGCAGCACGACAGGGGAGGTCACAGATACGCAGTATTTT.

This sequence joins TRBV19 and TRBJ2-7; 7 bases are shared with TRBD2. V lost 3 bases and J lost 3; bases outside the gene matches: 11. This CDR3 contains 16 residues. CDR1 and CDR2 (germline): LNHDA, SQIVND (reference sequence). The CDR3 DNA is TGTGCCAGTAGTATCTGGGGAGGGGAGCCCAACTACGAGCAGTACTTC. As protein: CASSIWGGEPNYEQYF.

This rearrangement joins TRBV4-1 to TRBJ2-5; D might be TRBD2 (5 bases). Trimming removed 1 base from V and 2 bases from J, with 8 bases in between. CDR3 size: 14 residues. CDR1 and CDR2 (germline): MGHRA, YSYEKL. CDR3 residues: CASSQASGQETQYF. DNA for the CDR3: TGCGCCAGCAGCCAAGCCAGCGGACAAGAGACCCAGTACTTC.